This passage covers 9 T cell receptor beta chains from one sample sequenced in a study of blood T cell repertoires in COVID-19. The method was immunoSEQ multiplex PCR; TCRdb's version includes in-frame clones alone and lacks a portion of them. The repertoire holds 130,000 to 150,000 clones, with 85% as singletons. The sequencing sample was made of peripheral blood. These receptors originate from a human donor with acute or convalescent COVID-19. The donor label of this sample is uncertain.

The genes are TRBV2 and TRBJ1-5; D is unresolved. V was shortened by 3 bases and J by 8 bases, with 17 bases between the two germline ends. Germline-derived CDR1 and CDR2 are SNHLY and FYNNEI. The CDR3 has 15 residues. The CDR3 bases are TGTGCCAGCAGTGACCTCGACCCCACGGGGAAGCCCCAGCATTTT. This gives the protein CASSDLDPTGKPQHF.

This clone was picked up one time. The V and J genes are TRBV5-8 and TRBJ1-5; D gene ambiguous. Trimming shortened V by 1 base and J by 3 bases, and 5 bases separated the two germline ends. The CDR3 length is 13 residues. Germline loops: CDR1 SGHTS, CDR2 YDEGEE. The CDR3 DNA reads as TGTGCCAGCAGCTTGATAAACAATCAGCCCCAGCATTTT. This translates into CASSLINNQPQHF.

V usage is TRBV6-1 and J usage is TRBJ2-5; TRBD1 might be the D (5 bases). The CDR3 runs to 16 residues. The germline gives CDR1 MNHNS, CDR2 SASEGT. Trimming cost V 4 bases and J 0 bases, with 15 bases left between them. CDR3 nucleotides: TGTGCCAGCAGTGGGGCCCAGGGCGTGAACCAAGAGACCCAGTACTTC. This encodes CASSGAQGVNQETQYF.

The count of this clone is one. The chain links TRBV24-1 to TRBJ2-3; D gene unclear. The CDR3 is 16 residues long. CDR1 and CDR2 from the germline V gene are KGHDR and SFDVKD. V shed 0 bases and J shed 3 bases, with 12 bases lying between them. The CDR3 DNA reads TGTGCCACCAGTGATTTGGGTATCAGAGGAACAGATACGCAGTATTTT. Encoded protein: CATSDLGIRGTDTQYF.

The rearrangement joins TRBV29-1 to TRBJ2-3; D is perhaps TRBD1 (6 bases). Germline V gene data show CDR1 as SQVTM and CDR2 as ANQGSEA. CDR3 length: 14 residues. V was pared by 2 bases and J by 1 base, with 10 bases between. As DNA, the CDR3 is TGCAGCGTTGAACCTTCAGGGGGCACAGATACGCAGTATTTT. Protein: CSVEPSGGTDTQYF.

This chain joins TRBV11-3 and TRBJ2-1, with D tentatively TRBD1 (6 bases). Looked up from germline, CDR1 is SGHNT and CDR2 is YENEEA. The CDR3 covers 15 residues. V was pared by 2 bases and J by 6 bases, with 14 bases between. The CDR3 nucleotides are TGTGCCAGCAGCTTATATGGGGGCTCTGGCAATGAGCAGTTCTTC. Residues: CASSLYGGSGNEQFF.

The rearrangement joins TRBV7-2 to TRBJ2-2; no clear D. Deletions cut 3 bases from V and 1 base from J, with 9 bases between. Germline V gene sequence: CDR1 SGHTA, CDR2 FQGNSA. The CDR3 has 15 residues. CDR3 coding DNA: TGTGCCAGCAGCTTTTCTCCGGGGAACACCGGGGAGCTGTTTTTT. Amino acid sequence: CASSFSPGNTGELFF.

A single count supports this clone. The genes are TRBV11-2 and TRBJ1-6; TRBD1 aligns across 8 bases. Germline V gives CDR1 SGHAT, CDR2 FQNNGV. Trimming at V came to 4 bases and at J to 7 bases, leaving 9 bases not matched to a gene. This CDR3 is 16 amino acids long. The CDR3: CASSSKDRARNSPLHF. The CDR3 nucleotides are TGTGCCAGCAGCTCCAAGGACAGGGCACGGAATTCACCCCTCCACTTT.

This rearrangement joins TRBV11-2 to TRBJ2-5, with 8 nucleotides matching TRBD2. The CDR3 contains 15 residues. The trim removed 6 bases at V and 1 base at J, leaving 7 bases unmatched. Germline V gene sequence: CDR1 SGHAT, CDR2 FQNNGV. CDR3 amino acids: CASRQSGGGQETQYF. DNA of the CDR3: TGTGCCAGCAGGCAATCCGGGGGGGGCCAAGAGACCCAGTACTTC.